The 8 T cell receptor beta chains below come from one sample, sequenced in a study of post-analysis software for immune sequencing data. Built from TCR beta cDNA, the libraries had unique molecular identifiers in them. From the PCR reads, TCRdb called clonotypes with MiXCR, one entry per CDR3 protein. Of 150,000 or so distinct CDR3 sequences listed, roughly 35% are singletons. Specimen: blood, collected after autologous hematopoietic stem cell transplantation. The receptors stem from a girl aged 5 to 17 with multiple sclerosis.

This clonotype was seen a handful of times. The V and J genes are TRBV11-2 and TRBJ2-1, with D maybe TRBD2 (5 bases). CDR1 SGHAT and CDR2 FQNNGV come from the germline V gene. This CDR3 is 19 amino acids long. V gave up 2 bases and J gave up 7 bases, with 27 bases separating them. The CDR3 loop is CASSLTGLNPVIRINEQFF. The DNA for the CDR3 is TGTGCCAGCAGCTTAACCGGACTGAACCCGGTTATTCGGATTAATGAGCAGTTCTTC.

The chain uses TRBV7-8 and TRBJ2-1; perhaps TRBD1 as D (5 bases). CDR1 is SGHVS, CDR2 FQNEAQ, per germline. The CDR3 length is 12 residues. V lost 5 bases and J lost 8, with 10 bases in between. CDR3 protein: CASSPTVHEQFF. The CDR3 bases are TGTGCCAGCAGCCCGACAGTGCATGAGCAGTTCTTC.

The V and J genes are TRBV3-1 and TRBJ2-1; D is possibly TRBD1 or TRBD2 (5 bases each). The CDR3 totals 15 residues. Trimming removed 4 bases from V and 9 bases from J, with 19 bases in between. Germline lookup yields CDR1 LGHDT and CDR2 YNNKEL (reference sequence). This CDR3 reads CASSRLGGATSEQFF. The CDR3 nucleotides read TGTGCCAGCAGCCGCCTTGGGGGAGCAACGTCTGAGCAGTTCTTC.

This sequence joins TRBV5-1 and TRBJ2-5; D tentatively fits TRBD1 or TRBD2 (5 bases each). CDR1 and CDR2 (germline): SGHRS, YFSETQ. Between the trimmed V and J ends, which lost 4 bases and 1 base, there was a span of 11 bases. This CDR3 contains 14 residues. CDR3 loop: CASSTGQAQETQYF. Written as DNA, the CDR3 is TGCGCCAGCAGCACGGGGCAGGCCCAAGAGACCCAGTACTTC.

V is TRBV7-8 and J is TRBJ2-6; 7 nucleotides match TRBD1. Germline assignment: CDR1 SGHVS and CDR2 FQNEAQ. V shed 7 bases, J shed 2 bases, and the junction held 8 bases outside the gene matches. This CDR3 has 16 residues. The CDR3 DNA sequence: TGTGCCAGCACCCCTTTGGACAGGACTGGGGCCAACGTCCTGACTTTC. Protein product: CASTPLDRTGANVLTF. Using reference TRBV7-8 and TRBJ2-6 for the parts outside the CDR3, the full variable domain is GAGVSQSPRYKVAKRGQDVALRCDPISGHVSLFWYQQALGQGPEFLTYFQNEAQLDKSGLPSDRFFAERPEGSVSTLKIQRTQQEDSAVYLCASTPLDRTGANVLTFGAGSRLTVL.

This clonotype occurred a few times. The chain uses TRBV29-1 and TRBJ2-5, with 7 nucleotides matching TRBD1. The CDR3 contains 12 residues. Per germline, CDR1 SQVTM and CDR2 ANQGSEA. J lost 11 bases, V lost 7 bases, and 13 bases had no gene match. The CDR3 protein is CSARDRVEEQYF. The CDR3 nucleotides read TGCAGCGCCCGCGACAGGGTTGAAGAGCAGTACTTC.

At least ten counts were recorded for this clonotype. V and J are TRBV20-1 and TRBJ1-1; maybe TRBD1 (6 bases). This CDR3 is built from 13 residues. Trimming pared 1 base from V and 3 bases from J, leaving 9 bases between. Germline-derived CDR1 and CDR2 are DFQATT and SNEGSKA (reference sequence). The CDR3 is CSARGGADTEAFF. CDR3 in DNA: TGCAGTGCTAGAGGGGGGGCGGACACTGAAGCTTTCTTT.

The V gene is TRBV10-3, the J gene TRBJ2-1; D may be TRBD2 (6 bases). Trimming took 8 bases from V and 6 from J, leaving 11 bases between them. The germline V gene encodes CDR1 ENHRY and CDR2 SYGVKD. This CDR3 is built from 12 residues. Written as DNA, the CDR3 is TGTGCCATCCTATGGGACTTCAATGAGCAGTTCTTC. This codes for CAILWDFNEQFF.